This T cell receptor (beta chain) was recovered during a study of blood T cells in healthy people across ages. Study-level points and caveats: From one million sequenced T cells, diversity estimates were lower bounds. Not knowing donor CMV status may have confounded expanded clonotype changes.

Trimming took 1 base from V and 5 from J; bases not matched to a gene: 7. The CDR3 has 15 residues. Germline V gene data show CDR1 as SGHDT and CDR2 as YYEEEE. Concerning this clonotype itself: Its target is unknown.

Combining a sample-barcoded 5' primer with a J-beta primer mix, a second PCR ran for roughly 6 to 11 cycles. Researchers report that each sample yielded at least 3 million CDR3-containing paired-end reads. TCRdb called the 5' RACE reads again in MiXCR, with one record for every CDR3 protein. Of 1.8 million or so distinct CDR3 sequences in the sample, roughly two fifths were seen once. This receptor was obtained from a human donor in good health. The chain uses TRBV5-6 and TRBJ1-2; 8 nucleotides align to TRBD1. What was sequenced was blood. CDR3 in amino acids: CASSLPRGLRYGYTF. CDR3 nucleotides: TGTGCCAGCAGCTTGCCCAGGGGGCTGAGGTATGGCTACACCTTC.